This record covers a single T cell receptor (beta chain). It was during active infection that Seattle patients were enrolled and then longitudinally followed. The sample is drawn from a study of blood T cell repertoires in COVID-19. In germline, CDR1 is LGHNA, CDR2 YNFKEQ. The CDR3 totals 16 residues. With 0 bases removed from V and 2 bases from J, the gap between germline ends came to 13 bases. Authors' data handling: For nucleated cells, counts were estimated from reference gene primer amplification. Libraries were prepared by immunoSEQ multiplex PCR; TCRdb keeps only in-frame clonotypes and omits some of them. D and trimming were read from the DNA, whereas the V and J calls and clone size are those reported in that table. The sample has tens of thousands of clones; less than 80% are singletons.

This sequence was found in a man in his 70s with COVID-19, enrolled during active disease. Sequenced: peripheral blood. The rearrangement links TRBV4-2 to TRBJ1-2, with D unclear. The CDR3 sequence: CASSQDIGGRNYGYTF. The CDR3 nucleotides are TGTGCCAGCAGCCAAGATATAGGAGGACGAAACTATGGCTACACCTTC.